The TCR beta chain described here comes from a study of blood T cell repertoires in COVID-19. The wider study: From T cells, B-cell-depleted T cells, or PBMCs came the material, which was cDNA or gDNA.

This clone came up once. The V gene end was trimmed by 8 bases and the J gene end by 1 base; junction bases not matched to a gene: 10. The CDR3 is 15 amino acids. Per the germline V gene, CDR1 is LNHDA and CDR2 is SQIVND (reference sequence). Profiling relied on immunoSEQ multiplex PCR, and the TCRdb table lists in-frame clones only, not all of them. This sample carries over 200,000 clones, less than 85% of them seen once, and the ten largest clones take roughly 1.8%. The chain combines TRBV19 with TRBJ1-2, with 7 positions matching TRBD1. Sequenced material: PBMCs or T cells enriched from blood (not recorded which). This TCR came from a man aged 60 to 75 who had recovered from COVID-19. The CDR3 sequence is CASRTTGTDNYGYTF. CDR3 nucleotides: TGTGCCAGTCGAACTACCGGGACAGATAACTATGGCTACACCTTC.